The entry below describes one T cell receptor (beta chain). Its antigen is still unknown. This specimen comes from a study of T cell responses to AZD1222 COVID-19 vaccine. Whole-study findings and limits: Donors were mostly white British, more females; clonal diversity possibly underestimated. The breadth and depth of Spike-specific TCRs increased once two AZD1222 doses had been given. At baseline, just a handful of AZD1222 recipients tested seropositive.

The assay was immunoSEQ multiplex PCR, and TCRdb's table has in-frame clones only and misses some. The data hold around 85,000 clones, with approximately 86% observed a single time. This sequence was found in an adult in good health. This specimen consisted of peripheral blood, obtained on day 0 of AZD1222 vaccination.

CDR3 sequence (DNA): TGTGCCAGTAGTATAAGTCCCCATAGCAATCAGCCCCAGCATTTT. Protein: CASSISPHSNQPQHF. This chain uses TRBV19 with TRBJ1-5; no definite D call. Germline CDR1 reads LNHDA; CDR2 reads SQIVND (reference sequence). The CDR3 spans 15 residues. Trimming removed 2 bases from V and 0 bases from J, with 8 bases in between.